These 14 T cell receptor beta chains were sequenced from one sample in a study of cytomegalovirus exposure and HLA in healthy donors. Researchers ran the PCR with 60 Vbeta and 13 Jbeta primers. TCRdb's table, derived via immunoSEQ multiplex PCR, lists solely in-frame clones and lacks some. The table shows more than 85,000 clones, with more than 70% occurring only once. The source material was PBMCs. The receptors were sampled from a female donor in good health and CMV-seronegative.

CDR3 sequence: CAWTGQYF. DNA of the CDR3: TGTGCCTGGACAGGGCAGTACTTC. V and J are TRBV30 and TRBJ2-7; D is undetermined. Between the trimmed V and J ends, which lost 4 bases and 9 bases, there was a span of 4 bases. Germline V gene sequence: CDR1 GTSNPN, CDR2 SVGIG (reference sequence). This CDR3 comprises 8 residues.

This clone has just one count. V and J are TRBV15 and TRBJ1-4; 10 bases fit TRBD1. Germline values: CDR1 LNHNV, CDR2 YYDKDF (reference sequence). Trimming cost V 3 bases and J 7 bases; bases outside gene matches: 2. This CDR3 is built from 14 residues. CDR3 nucleotide sequence: TGTGCCACCAGCAGGACAGGGGGCGGTGAAAAACTGTTTTTT. The encoded protein is CATSRTGGGEKLFF.

J is TRBJ2-3 and V is TRBV6-4, with 12 bases identical to TRBD2. V gave up 8 bases and J gave up 2 bases; unmatched junction bases: 5. There are 15 residues in the CDR3. Germline lookup yields CDR1 MRHNA and CDR2 SNTAGT. The CDR3 spells CASGGLAGFTDTQYF. CDR3 nucleotides: TGTGCCAGCGGAGGACTAGCGGGATTCACAGATACGCAGTATTTT.

This chain joins TRBV2 and TRBJ2-5, with 7 bases lining up with TRBD1. The J call may be mistaken, given a closer DNA end match to TRBJ2-7. The CDR3 covers 14 residues. CDR1 is SNHLY, CDR2 FYNNEI, per germline. The CDR3 DNA follows: TGTGCCAGCACCGAATGGGGACAGAGATACGAGCAGTACTTC. This sequence encodes CASTEWGQRYEQYF.

The rearrangement uses TRBV6-5 and TRBJ1-2; 8 nucleotides align to TRBD1. V lost 7 bases to trimming and J lost 4 bases; unmatched junction nucleotides: 11. Germline CDR1 reads MNHEY; CDR2 reads SVGAGI. This CDR3 comprises 15 residues. CDR3 DNA sequence: TGTGCCAGCAAAGCAGGGGGCTCCTTCTCCTATGGCTACACCTTC. It specifies CASKAGGSFSYGYTF.

The V gene is TRBV4-3, the J gene TRBJ1-5; 9 bases match TRBD1. V shed 3 bases, J shed 9 bases, and the junction held 9 bases outside the gene matches. The CDR3 has 15 amino acids. Germline values: CDR1 LGHNA, CDR2 YSLEER. In nucleotides, the CDR3 is TGCGCCAGCAGCCAGGGGACAGGGAGTCGTGGGCCCCAGCATTTT. Translated: CASSQGTGSRGPQHF.

The chain combines TRBV12-5 with TRBJ2-3; possible D gene TRBD1, 5 bases. This CDR3 is built from 14 residues. V was clipped by 5 bases and J by 2 bases, with 11 bases between them. CDR1 is LGHNT, CDR2 FRNRAP, per germline. CDR3 sequence: CASGQDSITDTQYF. The CDR3 DNA reads TGTGCTAGTGGTCAAGACAGTATCACAGATACGCAGTATTTT.

The chain carries TRBV28 and TRBJ1-6; no reliable D call. Trimming pared 4 bases from V and 7 bases from J, leaving 14 bases between. Per the germline V gene, CDR1 is MDHEN and CDR2 is SYDVKM. The CDR3 sequence is 15 residues long. As DNA, the CDR3 is TGTGCCAGCAGTTACGCCTCGGCGGGGAATTCACCCCTCCACTTT. Protein product: CASSYASAGNSPLHF.

This chain joins TRBV5-1 and TRBJ1-6, with D possibly matching TRBD1 (6 bases). V lost 3 bases and J 8 bases, leaving 15 bases between the germline ends. Germline V gene lookup returns CDR1 SGHRS and CDR2 YFSETQ. The CDR3 sequence is 15 residues long. CDR3 nucleotide sequence: TGCGCCAGCAGCTCTCAACAGGGAACGGATTCACCCCTCCACTTT. This gives the protein CASSSQQGTDSPLHF.

The CDR3 DNA follows: TGTGCCAGCAGCGCTTCCGCCCGACTAGCTTCGGGGGAGCTGTTTTTT. As protein: CASSASARLASGELFF. The V and J genes are TRBV9 and TRBJ2-2; 7 positions agree with TRBD2. CDR1 and CDR2 from the germline V gene are SGDLS and YYNGEE. The CDR3 extends over 16 amino acids. V lost 3 bases and J lost 8; bases outside the gene matches: 13.

This clone appeared a single time. J is TRBJ2-5 and V is TRBV9; TRBD1 might be the D (5 bases). CDR1 is SGDLS, CDR2 YYNGEE, per germline. Trimming shortened V by 0 bases and J by 0 bases, and 12 bases separated the two germline ends. The CDR3 consists of 16 residues. CDR3: CASSVGRTPYQETQYF. DNA of the CDR3: TGTGCCAGCAGCGTAGGCCGGACACCTTACCAAGAGACCCAGTACTTC.

CDR3 residues: CASSYLDSISGNTIYF. CDR3 in DNA: TGTGCCAGCAGTTACCTGGACAGTATCTCTGGAAACACCATATATTTT. The chain combines TRBV6-5 with TRBJ1-3, with TRBD1 as a possible D gene (6 bases). Between the trimmed V and J ends, which lost 2 bases and 0 bases, there was a span of 11 bases. Germline assignment: CDR1 MNHEY and CDR2 SVGAGI. The CDR3 extends over 16 amino acids.

The genes are TRBV7-6 and TRBJ2-6; 7 nucleotides line up with TRBD1. The CDR3 is made up of 16 amino acids. The ends lost 5 bases at V and 3 bases at J; junction bases unmatched: 7. The germline V gene has CDR1 SGHVS and CDR2 FNYEAQ. CDR3 in amino acids: CASSPRGSYGANVLTF. CDR3 in DNA: TGTGCCAGCAGCCCCAGGGGGAGTTATGGGGCCAACGTCCTGACTTTC.

The chain employs TRBV7-3 and TRBJ2-5, with 7 bases fitting TRBD2. The junction had 6 bases not matched to a gene; V was cut back by 1 base and J by 4 bases. The CDR3 is made up of 15 amino acids. Germline V gene data show CDR1 as SGHTA and CDR2 as FQGTGA. CDR3 sequence (DNA): TGTGCCAGCAGCTTAATTGTAAGCGGGATAGAGACCCAGTACTTC. Its protein is CASSLIVSGIETQYF.